Below, 7 T cell receptor beta chains from the same sample are listed, as sequenced in a study of memory CD4+ T cells and cytomegalovirus serostatus. Repertoires were generated with immunoSEQ multiplex PCR, while TCRdb's copy carries only in-frame clones and drops some. In the table there are tens of thousands of clones, more than 75% of which are singletons. Single viable CD3+CD4+CD8-CD45RO+ cells were sorted as the memory CD4+ T cells. Sequencing was done on a sample of memory CD4+ T cells from blood. Every receptor here comes from an adult in good health and CMV-seronegative.

This chain links TRBV13 with TRBJ2-6; a possible D gene is TRBD2 (5 bases). V dropped 2 bases and J dropped 4 bases, with 18 bases sitting between them. CDR1 and CDR2 (germline): PRHDT, FYEKMQ (reference sequence). CDR3 length: 18 residues. The CDR3 region has the DNA TGTGCCAGCAGCTTATCGGCGGGCACCATTGGGGGGGCCAACGTCCTGACTTTC. Translated, it gives CASSLSAGTIGGANVLTF. Filled out from reference TRBV13 and TRBJ2-6, the complete variable domain reads AAGVIQSPRHLIKEKRETATLKCYPIPRHDTVYWYQQGPGQDPQFLISFYEKMQSDKGSIPDRFSAQQFSDYHSELNMSSLELGDSALYFCASSLSAGTIGGANVLTFGAGSRLTVL.

J is TRBJ2-1 and V is TRBV1; TRBD1 is the table's D call, not checked against the DNA. TRBV1 is a listed pseudogene. There are 17 residues in the CDR3. This CDR3 reads CTSSQGLRDRAYNEQFF. CDR3 DNA: TGCACCAGCAGCCAAGGACTGCGGGACAGGGCCTACAATGAGCAGTTCTTC.

The V and J genes are TRBV9 and TRBJ1-6; a possible D gene is TRBD1 (5 bases). The CDR3 totals 18 residues. V was shortened by 3 bases and J by 2 bases, with 18 bases between the two germline ends. Germline V CDR1 and CDR2: SGDLS, YYNGEE. The CDR3 DNA follows: TGTGCCAGCAGCGAGGGGCCCGGGGGAGGGACCTATAATTCACCCCTCCACTTT. Translated, it gives CASSEGPGGGTYNSPLHF.

The V and J genes are TRBV7-9 and TRBJ2-3; D possibly corresponds to TRBD2 (6 bases). The germline V and J ends were trimmed by 2 bases and 2 bases, with 14 bases remaining between them. The CDR3 sequence is 16 residues long. The germline CDR1 and CDR2 sequences are SEHNR and FQNEAQ (reference sequence). The CDR3 spells CASSLYRGSSTDTQYF. The DNA of the CDR3 is TGTGCCAGCAGCTTATACCGGGGGAGCTCCACAGATACGCAGTATTTT.

The genes are TRBV5-6 and TRBJ2-7; no clear D gene. This CDR3 has 13 amino acids. Germline V lookup: CDR1 SGHDT, CDR2 YYEEEE. The germline V and J ends were trimmed by 2 bases and 2 bases, with 8 bases remaining between them. CDR3: CASSLGPTYEQYF. CDR3 coding DNA: TGTGCCAGCAGCTTAGGACCTACCTACGAGCAGTACTTC.

The chain carries TRBV6-6 and TRBJ2-7; 9 bases line up with TRBD2. With V trimmed by 5 bases and J by 2 bases, 7 bases remained unmatched. From germline, CDR1 is MNHNY and CDR2 SVGAGI (reference sequence). The CDR3 loop spans 15 amino acids. Written as DNA, the CDR3 is TGTGCCAGCAGTCAAAAGCGGGGGGCCGCCTACGAGCAGTACTTC. Its translation: CASSQKRGAAYEQYF.

This clone appeared a single time. The rearrangement links TRBV4-1 to TRBJ2-7; 12 positions match TRBD1. The CDR3 has 16 residues. J gave up 0 bases and V 3 bases, and 3 bases lay outside the gene matches. Germline CDR1 reads MGHRA; CDR2 reads YSYEKL. CDR3 DNA sequence: TGCGCCAGCAGCCAGGGACAGGGGGCGACCTCCTACGAGCAGTACTTC. It codes for CASSQGQGATSYEQYF.